In this sample, the clone carrying this TCR beta chain turned up a few times. Antigen: not known. The sample belongs to a study of beta chain features in type 1 diabetes. Study-level findings and limits: Researchers report that Type 1 diabetes patients had moderately but significantly shorter TCRB CDR3s across all four CD4+ subsets.

The study reverse transcribed the entire isolated RNA, so it sequenced expressed TCRB transcripts. Using immunoSEQ multiplex PCR, the repertoire was profiled, and TCRdb retains in-frame clones only, with some absent. Of 810,000 or so clones in the sample, 15% to 20% are singletons; the top ten hold 0.023%. J was trimmed by 5 bases and V by 2 bases; bases with no gene match: 6. This CDR3 spans 15 amino acids. Germline-derived CDR1 and CDR2 are SGHTA and FQGNSA. The sequence was collected from a woman between 18 and 30 years old in good health. The sample taken for sequencing was naive CD4+ T cells from blood. The chain links TRBV7-2 to TRBJ2-5; 9 bases map to TRBD2. CDR3 residues: CASSLRGTSKETQYF. CDR3 DNA: TGTGCCAGCAGCTTAAGAGGGACTAGCAAGGAGACCCAGTACTTC.